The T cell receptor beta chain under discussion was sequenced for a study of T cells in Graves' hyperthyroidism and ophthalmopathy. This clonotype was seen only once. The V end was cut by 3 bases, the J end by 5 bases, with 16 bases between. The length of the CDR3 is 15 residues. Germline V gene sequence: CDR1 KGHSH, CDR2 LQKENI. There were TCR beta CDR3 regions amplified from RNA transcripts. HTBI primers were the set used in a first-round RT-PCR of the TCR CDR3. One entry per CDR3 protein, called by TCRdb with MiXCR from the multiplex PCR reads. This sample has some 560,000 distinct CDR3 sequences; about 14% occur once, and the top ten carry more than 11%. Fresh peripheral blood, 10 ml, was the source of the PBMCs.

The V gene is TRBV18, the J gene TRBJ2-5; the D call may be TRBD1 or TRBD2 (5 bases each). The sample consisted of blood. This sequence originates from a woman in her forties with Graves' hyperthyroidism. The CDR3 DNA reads TGTGCCAGCTCACCGGCTCTGGGGGAGCGGGAGACCCAGTACTTC. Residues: CASSPALGERETQYF.